These T cell receptor beta chains were read from a single sample in a study of shared T cell receptors in the human thymus. Sequencing used immunoSEQ multiplex PCR; TCRdb keeps in-frame clones, though not all of them. The data contain hundreds of thousands of clones, 80% to 90% of them singletons. These sequences were also reported in another study, on human thymus T cells.

Sequencing was carried out using thymocytes. Receptor source: a boy less than two years old with a congenital heart defect. Both conserved end residues are part of each CDR3. The order of the fields is V gene, J gene, CDR3 length, D gene, clone size, CDR3 protein, CDR3 DNA. D genes are given only for firm matches. Clone size appears in some rows only: once, few, many, or a class for an expanded clone.

>TRBV18|TRBJ1-1|16|TRBD1|NA
CASSPGTGGAGTEAFF
TGTGCCAGCTCACCTGGGACAGGGGGCGCGGGAACTGAAGCTTTCTTT
>TRBV27|TRBJ1-1|15|TRBD1|NA
CASSLSGQGATEAFF
TGTGCCAGCAGTTTATCGGGACAGGGGGCTACTGAAGCTTTCTTT
>TRBV30|TRBJ2-4|14|NA|few
CAWSVAGPKNIQYF
TGTGCCTGGAGTGTAGCAGGGCCCAAAAACATTCAGTACTTC
>TRBV15|TRBJ1-4|14|NA|NA
CATSRAGTNEKLFF
TGTGCCACCAGCAGAGCCGGGACAAATGAAAAACTGTTTTTT
>TRBV4-3|TRBJ1-1|17|NA|NA
CASSQDKRGQGNTEAFF
TGCGCCAGCAGCCAAGACAAAAGGGGCCAGGGGAACACTGAAGCTTTCTTT
>TRBV27|TRBJ1-4|15|TRBD1|NA
CASSPTGIVNEKLFF
TGTGCCAGCAGTCCGACAGGGATCGTAAATGAAAAACTGTTTTTT
>TRBV4-3|TRBJ2-7|18|NA|NA
CASSQKLMWGRQSYEQYF
TGCGCCAGCAGCCAAAAACTTATGTGGGGGAGGCAATCCTACGAGCAGTACTTC
>TRBV5-1|TRBJ1-4|16|NA|NA
CASSRYRVATNEKLFF
TGCGCCAGCAGCAGATACAGGGTCGCAACTAATGAAAAACTGTTTTTT
>TRBV27|TRBJ2-7|14|NA|NA
CASGRDGDSYEQYF
TGTGCCAGCGGGCGGGACGGGGACTCCTACGAGCAGTACTTC
>TRBV4-3|TRBJ1-1|16|TRBD1|NA
CASSQVKGQKNTEAFF
TGCGCCAGCAGCCAAGTAAAGGGACAGAAGAACACTGAAGCTTTCTTT
>TRBV28|TRBJ2-7|14|TRBD1|NA
CASSLVDRPSTEYF
TGTGCCAGCAGTTTAGTGGACAGGCCCTCAACGGAGTACTTC
>TRBV9|TRBJ2-1|17|TRBD1|NA
CASSDRTGPSSYNEQFF
TGTGCCAGCAGCGACAGGACAGGGCCTAGCTCCTACAATGAGCAGTTCTTC
>TRBV11-2|TRBJ2-7|13|NA|NA
CASSLGLSGEQYF
TGTGCCAGCAGCTTAGGACTTAGTGGGGAGCAGTACTTC
>TRBV5-1|TRBJ2-1|20|TRBD2|NA
CASSPLGTSGTSFNYNEQFF
TGCGCCAGCAGCCCCCTGGGGACTAGCGGGACTAGCTTCAATTACAATGAGCAGTTCTTC
>TRBV27|TRBJ2-1|17|NA|NA
CASSTPLAVYSYNEQFF
TGTGCCAGCAGCACTCCTTTAGCGGTGTACTCCTACAATGAGCAGTTCTTC
>TRBV15|TRBJ2-7|17|NA|NA
CATSYPRSEYINYEQYF
TGTGCCACCAGTTACCCCCGGTCGGAGTATATAAACTACGAGCAGTACTTC
>TRBV11-2|TRBJ2-7|13|NA|NA
CASSGGSTYEQYF
TGTGCCAGCAGCGGCGGGTCCACCTACGAGCAGTACTTC
>TRBV6-5|TRBJ1-4|13|NA|NA
CASSTRFIEKLFF
TGTGCCAGCTCGACACGCTTTATTGAAAAACTGTTTTTT
>TRBV7-9|TRBJ2-1|15|TRBD2|NA
CASSQTSGGPNEQFF
TGTGCCAGCAGCCAGACTAGCGGGGGCCCCAATGAGCAGTTCTTC
>TRBV28|TRBJ2-5|15|TRBD2|NA
CASSLGLAGVETQYF
TGTGCCAGCAGTTTGGGCCTAGCGGGTGTCGAGACCCAGTACTTC